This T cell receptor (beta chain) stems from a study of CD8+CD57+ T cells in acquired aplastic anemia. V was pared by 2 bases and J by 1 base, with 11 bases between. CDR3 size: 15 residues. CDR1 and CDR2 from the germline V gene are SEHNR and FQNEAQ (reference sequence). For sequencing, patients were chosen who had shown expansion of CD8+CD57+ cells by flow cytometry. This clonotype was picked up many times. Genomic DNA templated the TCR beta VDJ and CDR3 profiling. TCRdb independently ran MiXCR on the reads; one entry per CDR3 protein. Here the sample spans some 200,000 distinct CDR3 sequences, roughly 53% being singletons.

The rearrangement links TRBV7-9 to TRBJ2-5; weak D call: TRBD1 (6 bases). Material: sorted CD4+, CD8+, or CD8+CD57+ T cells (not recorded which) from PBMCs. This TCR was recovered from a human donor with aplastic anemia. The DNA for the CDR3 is TGTGCCAGCAGCTTAAACAGGGTGGCCCAAGAGACCCAGTACTTC. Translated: CASSLNRVAQETQYF.